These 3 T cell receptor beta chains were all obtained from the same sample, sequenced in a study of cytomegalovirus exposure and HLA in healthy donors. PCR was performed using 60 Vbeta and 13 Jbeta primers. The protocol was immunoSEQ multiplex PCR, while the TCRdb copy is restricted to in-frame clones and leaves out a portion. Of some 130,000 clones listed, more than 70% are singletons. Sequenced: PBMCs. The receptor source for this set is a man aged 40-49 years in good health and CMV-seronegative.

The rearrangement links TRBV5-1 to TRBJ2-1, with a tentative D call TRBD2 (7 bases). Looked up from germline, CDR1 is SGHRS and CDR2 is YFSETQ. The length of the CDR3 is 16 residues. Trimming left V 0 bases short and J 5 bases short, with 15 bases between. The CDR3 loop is CASSLEVAGANNEQFF. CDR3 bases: TGCGCCAGCAGCTTGGAAGTGGCGGGGGCCAACAATGAGCAGTTCTTC.

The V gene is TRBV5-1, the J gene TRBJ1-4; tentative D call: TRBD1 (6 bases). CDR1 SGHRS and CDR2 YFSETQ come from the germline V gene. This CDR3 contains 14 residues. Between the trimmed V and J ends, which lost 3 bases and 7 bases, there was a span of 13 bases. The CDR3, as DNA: TGCGCCAGCAGCTCACAGGGCTCTGCTGAAAAACTGTTTTTT. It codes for CASSSQGSAEKLFF.

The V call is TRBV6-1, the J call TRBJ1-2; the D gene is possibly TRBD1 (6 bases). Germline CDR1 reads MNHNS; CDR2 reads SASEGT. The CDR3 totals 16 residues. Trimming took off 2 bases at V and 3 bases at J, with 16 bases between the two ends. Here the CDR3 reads CASSEWGPYNDYGYTF. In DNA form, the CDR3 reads TGTGCCAGCAGTGAATGGGGGCCGTATAACGACTATGGCTACACCTTC.